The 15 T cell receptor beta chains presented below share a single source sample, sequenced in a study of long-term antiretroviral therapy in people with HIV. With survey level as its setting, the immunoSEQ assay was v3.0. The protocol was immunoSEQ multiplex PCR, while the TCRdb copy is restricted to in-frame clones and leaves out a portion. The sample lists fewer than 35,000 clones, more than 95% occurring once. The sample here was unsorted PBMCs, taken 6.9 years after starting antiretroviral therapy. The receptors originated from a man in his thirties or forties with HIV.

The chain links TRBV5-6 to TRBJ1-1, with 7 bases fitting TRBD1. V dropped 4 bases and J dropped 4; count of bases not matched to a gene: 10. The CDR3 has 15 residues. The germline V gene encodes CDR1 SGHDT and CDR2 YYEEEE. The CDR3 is CASSHGIRGGTEAFF. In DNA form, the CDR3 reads TGTGCCAGCAGCCATGGGATCAGGGGGGGCACTGAAGCTTTCTTT.

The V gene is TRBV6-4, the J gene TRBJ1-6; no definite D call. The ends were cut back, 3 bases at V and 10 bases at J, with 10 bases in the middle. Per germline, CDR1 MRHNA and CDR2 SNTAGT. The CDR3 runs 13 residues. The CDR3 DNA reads TGTGCCAGCAGTGAAAGGGTAGGATCACCCCTCCACTTT. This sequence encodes CASSERVGSPLHF.

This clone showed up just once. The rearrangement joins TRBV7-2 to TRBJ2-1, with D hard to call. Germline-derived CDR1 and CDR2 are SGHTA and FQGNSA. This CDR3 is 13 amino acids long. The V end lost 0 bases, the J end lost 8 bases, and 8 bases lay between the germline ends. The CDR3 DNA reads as TGTGCCAGCAGCTTAGCGCTTGTCTATGAGCAGTTCTTC. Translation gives CASSLALVYEQFF.

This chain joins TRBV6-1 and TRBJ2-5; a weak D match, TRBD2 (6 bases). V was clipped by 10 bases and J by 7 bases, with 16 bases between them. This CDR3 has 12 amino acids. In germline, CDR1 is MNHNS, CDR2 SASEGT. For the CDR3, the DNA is TGTGCCACCACATTGGGGGGATGGACCCAGTACTTC. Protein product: CATTLGGWTQYF.

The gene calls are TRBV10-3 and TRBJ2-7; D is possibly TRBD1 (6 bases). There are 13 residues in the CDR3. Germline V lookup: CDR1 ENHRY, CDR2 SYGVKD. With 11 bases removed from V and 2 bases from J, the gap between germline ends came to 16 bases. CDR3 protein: CAAQGTLTYEQYF. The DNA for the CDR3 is TGTGCCGCCCAGGGGACGCTGACCTACGAGCAGTACTTC.

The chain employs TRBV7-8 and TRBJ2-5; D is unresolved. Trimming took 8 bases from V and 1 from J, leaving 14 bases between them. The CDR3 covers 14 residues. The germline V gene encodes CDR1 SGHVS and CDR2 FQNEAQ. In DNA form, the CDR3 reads TGTGCCAGCGGGTCAGGAGAGGCCCAAGAGACCCAGTACTTC. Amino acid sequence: CASGSGEAQETQYF.

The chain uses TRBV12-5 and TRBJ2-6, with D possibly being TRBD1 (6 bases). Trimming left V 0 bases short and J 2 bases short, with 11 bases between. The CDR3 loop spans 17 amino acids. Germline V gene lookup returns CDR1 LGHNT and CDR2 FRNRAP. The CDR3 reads CASGLVSNRAGANVLTF. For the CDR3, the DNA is TGTGCTAGTGGTTTGGTCTCGAACAGGGCTGGGGCCAACGTCCTGACTTTC.

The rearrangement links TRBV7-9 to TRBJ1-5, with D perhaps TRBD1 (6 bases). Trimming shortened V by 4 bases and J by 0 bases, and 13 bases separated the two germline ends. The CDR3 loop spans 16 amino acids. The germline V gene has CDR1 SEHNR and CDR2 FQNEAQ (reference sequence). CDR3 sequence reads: CASSSTGTNSNQPQHF. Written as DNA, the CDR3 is TGTGCCAGCAGCTCAACCGGGACAAATAGCAATCAGCCCCAGCATTTT.

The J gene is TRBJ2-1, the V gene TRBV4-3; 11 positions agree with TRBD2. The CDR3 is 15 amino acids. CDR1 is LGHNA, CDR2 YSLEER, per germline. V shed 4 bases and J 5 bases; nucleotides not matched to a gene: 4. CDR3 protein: CASSPGTSGNNEQFF. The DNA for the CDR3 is TGCGCCAGCAGCCCGGGGACTAGCGGAAACAATGAGCAGTTCTTC.

The CDR3: CASSPAEGEAYEQYF. As DNA, the CDR3 is TGTGCCAGCAGCCCAGCGGAGGGAGAAGCCTACGAGCAGTACTTC. The chain has TRBV9 and TRBJ2-7; a weak D match, TRBD2 (6 bases). Per the germline V gene, CDR1 is SGDLS and CDR2 is YYNGEE. This CDR3 spans 15 amino acids. Trimming removed 4 bases at V and 2 bases at J, with 16 bases between.

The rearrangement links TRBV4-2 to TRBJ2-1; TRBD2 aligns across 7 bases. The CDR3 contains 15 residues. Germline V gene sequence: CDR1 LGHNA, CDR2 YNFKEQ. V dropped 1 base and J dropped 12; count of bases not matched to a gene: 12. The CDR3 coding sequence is TGTGCCAGCAGCCAAGCCGGGGAGGGCCGAGGTGGGCAGTTCTTC. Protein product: CASSQAGEGRGGQFF.

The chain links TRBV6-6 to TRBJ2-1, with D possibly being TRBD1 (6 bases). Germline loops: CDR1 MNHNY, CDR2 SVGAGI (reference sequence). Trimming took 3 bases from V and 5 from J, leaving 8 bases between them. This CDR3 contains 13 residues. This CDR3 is CASSYGQNNEQFF. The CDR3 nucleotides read TGTGCCAGCAGTTATGGACAGAACAATGAGCAGTTCTTC.

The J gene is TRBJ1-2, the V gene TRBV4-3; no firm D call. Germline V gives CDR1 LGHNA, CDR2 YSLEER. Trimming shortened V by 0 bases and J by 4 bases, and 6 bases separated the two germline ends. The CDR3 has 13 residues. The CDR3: CASSQDVAYGYTF. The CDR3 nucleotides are TGCGCCAGCAGCCAAGATGTGGCCTATGGCTACACCTTC.

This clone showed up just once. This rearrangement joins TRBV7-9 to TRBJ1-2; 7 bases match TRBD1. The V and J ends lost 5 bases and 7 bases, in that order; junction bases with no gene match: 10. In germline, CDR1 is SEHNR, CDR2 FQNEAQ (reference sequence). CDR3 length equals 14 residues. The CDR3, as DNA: TGTGCCAGCAGCGCCGGGACAGCTAAGTCTGGCTACACCTTC. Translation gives CASSAGTAKSGYTF.

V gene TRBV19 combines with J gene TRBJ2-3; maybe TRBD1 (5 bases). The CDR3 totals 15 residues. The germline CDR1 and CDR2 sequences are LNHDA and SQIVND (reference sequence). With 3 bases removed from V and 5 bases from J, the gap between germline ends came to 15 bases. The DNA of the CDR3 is TGTGCCAGTAGTATGACAGCCCTCCGCGGAGATACGCAGTATTTT. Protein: CASSMTALRGDTQYF.